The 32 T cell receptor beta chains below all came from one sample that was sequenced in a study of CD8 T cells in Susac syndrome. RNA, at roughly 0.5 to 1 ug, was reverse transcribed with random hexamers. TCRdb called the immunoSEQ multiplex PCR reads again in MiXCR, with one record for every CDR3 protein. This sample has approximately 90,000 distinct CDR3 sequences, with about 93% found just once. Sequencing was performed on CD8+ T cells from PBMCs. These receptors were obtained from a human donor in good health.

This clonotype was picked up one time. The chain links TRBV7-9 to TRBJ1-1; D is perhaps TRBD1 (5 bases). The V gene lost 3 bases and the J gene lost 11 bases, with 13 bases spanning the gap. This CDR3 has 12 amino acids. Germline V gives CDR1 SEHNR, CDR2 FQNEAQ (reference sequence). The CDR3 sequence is CASSLYSGTAFF. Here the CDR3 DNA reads TGTGCCAGCAGCTTGTATTCAGGGACGGCTTTCTTT.

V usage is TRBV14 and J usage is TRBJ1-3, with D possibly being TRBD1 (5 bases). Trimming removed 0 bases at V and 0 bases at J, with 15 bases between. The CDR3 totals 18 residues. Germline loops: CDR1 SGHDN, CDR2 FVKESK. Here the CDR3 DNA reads TGTGCCAGCAGCCAAGATTGGGTAGGGACCTACTCTGGAAACACCATATATTTT. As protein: CASSQDWVGTYSGNTIYF.

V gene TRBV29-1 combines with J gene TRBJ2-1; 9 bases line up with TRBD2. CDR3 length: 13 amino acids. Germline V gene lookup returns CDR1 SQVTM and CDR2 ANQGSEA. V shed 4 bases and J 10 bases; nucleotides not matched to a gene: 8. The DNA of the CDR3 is TGCAGCGTTGCGGCGGGGGGGCCCCGGGAGCAGTTCTTC. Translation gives CSVAAGGPREQFF.

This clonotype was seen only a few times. The CDR3 DNA reads as TGTGCCAGCAGCTTAACGGGGAACACTGAAGCTTTCTTT. Protein: CASSLTGNTEAFF. This sequence joins TRBV7-8 and TRBJ1-1; D uncertain. The CDR3 covers 13 residues. V lost 2 bases, J lost 1 base, and 5 bases lay in between. Germline V gene lookup returns CDR1 SGHVS and CDR2 FQNEAQ.

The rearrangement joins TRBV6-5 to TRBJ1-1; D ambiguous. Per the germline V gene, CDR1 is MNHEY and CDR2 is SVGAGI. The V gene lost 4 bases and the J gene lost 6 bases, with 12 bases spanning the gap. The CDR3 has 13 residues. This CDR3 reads CASSWSGDPEAFF. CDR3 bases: TGTGCCAGCAGTTGGTCCGGTGATCCTGAAGCTTTCTTT.

CDR3: CASSSSTGEGQFF. DNA of the CDR3: TGTGCCAGCAGCTCTTCGACAGGGGAAGGGCAGTTCTTC. The chain uses TRBV7-3 and TRBJ2-1, with TRBD1 matching 8 bases. This CDR3 is built from 13 residues. Germline lookup yields CDR1 SGHTA and CDR2 FQGTGA. Unmatched junction bases numbered 8, after V lost 4 bases and J lost 12 bases.

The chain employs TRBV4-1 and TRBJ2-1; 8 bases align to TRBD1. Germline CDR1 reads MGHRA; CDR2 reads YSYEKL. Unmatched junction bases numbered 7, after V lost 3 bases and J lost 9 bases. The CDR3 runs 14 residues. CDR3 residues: CASSQGLTGAEQFF. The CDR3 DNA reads TGCGCCAGCAGCCAGGGGTTGACAGGGGCTGAGCAGTTCTTC.

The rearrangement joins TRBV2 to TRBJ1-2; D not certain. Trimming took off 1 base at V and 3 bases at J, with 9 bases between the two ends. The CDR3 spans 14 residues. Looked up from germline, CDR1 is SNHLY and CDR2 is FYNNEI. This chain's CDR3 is CASSEEKRDYGYTF. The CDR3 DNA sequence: TGTGCCAGCAGTGAAGAGAAAAGAGACTATGGCTACACCTTC. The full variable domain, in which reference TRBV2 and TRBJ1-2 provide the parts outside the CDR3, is EPEVTQTPSHQVTQMGQEVILRCVPISNHLYFYWYRQILGQKVEFLVSFYNNEISEKSEIFDDQFSVERPDGSNFTLKIRSTKLEDSAMYFCASSEEKRDYGYTFGSGTRLTVV.

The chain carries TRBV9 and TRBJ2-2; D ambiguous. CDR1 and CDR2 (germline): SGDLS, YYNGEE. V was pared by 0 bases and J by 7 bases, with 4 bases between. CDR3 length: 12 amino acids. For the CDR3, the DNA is TGTGCCAGCAGCGTAGCGAGCGGGGAGCTGTTTTTT. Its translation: CASSVASGELFF.

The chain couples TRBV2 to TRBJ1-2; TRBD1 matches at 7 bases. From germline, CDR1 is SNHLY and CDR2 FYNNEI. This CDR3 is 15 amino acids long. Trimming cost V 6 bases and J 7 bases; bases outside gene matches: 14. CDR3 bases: TGTGCCAGCAGGGGGCCACAGGGGTTTCAGAGTGGCTACACCTTC. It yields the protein CASRGPQGFQSGYTF.

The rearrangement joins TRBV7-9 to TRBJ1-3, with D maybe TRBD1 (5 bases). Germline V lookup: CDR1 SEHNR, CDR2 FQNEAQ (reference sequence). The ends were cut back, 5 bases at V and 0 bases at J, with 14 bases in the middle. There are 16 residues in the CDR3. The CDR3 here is CASSPWGMGSGNTIYF. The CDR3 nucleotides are TGTGCCAGCAGCCCATGGGGGATGGGCTCTGGAAACACCATATATTTT.

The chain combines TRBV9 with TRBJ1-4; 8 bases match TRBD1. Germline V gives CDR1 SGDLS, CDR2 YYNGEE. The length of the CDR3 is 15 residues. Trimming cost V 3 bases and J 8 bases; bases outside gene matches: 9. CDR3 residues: CASSARTGRNEKLFF. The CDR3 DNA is TGTGCCAGCAGCGCTCGGACAGGGCGTAACGAAAAACTGTTTTTT.

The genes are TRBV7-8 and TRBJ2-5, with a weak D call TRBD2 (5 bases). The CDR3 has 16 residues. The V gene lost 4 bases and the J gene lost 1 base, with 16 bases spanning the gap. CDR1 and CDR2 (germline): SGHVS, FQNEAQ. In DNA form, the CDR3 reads TGTGCCAGCAGCTCCCCTCAGATGGCGGGCCAAGAGACCCAGTACTTC. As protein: CASSSPQMAGQETQYF.

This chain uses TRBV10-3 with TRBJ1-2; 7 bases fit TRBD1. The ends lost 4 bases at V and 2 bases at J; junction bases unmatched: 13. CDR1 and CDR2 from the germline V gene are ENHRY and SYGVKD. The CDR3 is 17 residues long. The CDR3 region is CAISGGAETGQNYGYTF. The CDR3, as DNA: TGTGCCATCAGTGGAGGGGCCGAGACAGGGCAAAACTATGGCTACACCTTC.

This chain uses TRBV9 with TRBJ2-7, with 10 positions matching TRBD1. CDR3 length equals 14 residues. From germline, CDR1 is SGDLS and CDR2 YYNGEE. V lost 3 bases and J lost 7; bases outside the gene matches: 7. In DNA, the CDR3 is TGTGCCAGCAGCGCGACAGGGGGCCTAAAGGAGCAGTACTTC. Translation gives CASSATGGLKEQYF.

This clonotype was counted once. CDR3 loop: CASSQGTSSYEQYF. In nucleotides, the CDR3 is TGTGCCAGCAGCCAAGGGACGTCGTCCTACGAGCAGTACTTC. The V and J genes are TRBV13 and TRBJ2-7; D might be TRBD1 or TRBD2, each matching 5 bases. Germline V lookup: CDR1 PRHDT, CDR2 FYEKMQ (reference sequence). V dropped 5 bases and J dropped 1 base, with 12 bases sitting between them. This CDR3 region has 14 residues.

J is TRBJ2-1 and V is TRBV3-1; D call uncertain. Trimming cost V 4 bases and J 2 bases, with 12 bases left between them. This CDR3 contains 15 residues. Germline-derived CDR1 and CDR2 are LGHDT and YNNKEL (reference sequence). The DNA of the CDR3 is TGTGCCAGCAGCCCGTCTCCCGAGACCTACAATGAGCAGTTCTTC. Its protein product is CASSPSPETYNEQFF.

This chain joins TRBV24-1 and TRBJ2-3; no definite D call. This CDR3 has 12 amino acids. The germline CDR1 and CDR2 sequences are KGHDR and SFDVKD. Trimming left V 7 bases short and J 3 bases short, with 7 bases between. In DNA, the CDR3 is TGTGCCACCAGATTACAGACAGATACGCAGTATTTT. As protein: CATRLQTDTQYF.

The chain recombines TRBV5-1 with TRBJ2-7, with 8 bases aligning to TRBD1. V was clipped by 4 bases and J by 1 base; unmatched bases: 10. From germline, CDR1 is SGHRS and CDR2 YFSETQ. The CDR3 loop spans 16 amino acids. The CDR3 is CASSLRGQGPSYEQYF. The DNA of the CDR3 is TGCGCCAGCAGCCTAAGAGGACAGGGCCCTTCCTACGAGCAGTACTTC.

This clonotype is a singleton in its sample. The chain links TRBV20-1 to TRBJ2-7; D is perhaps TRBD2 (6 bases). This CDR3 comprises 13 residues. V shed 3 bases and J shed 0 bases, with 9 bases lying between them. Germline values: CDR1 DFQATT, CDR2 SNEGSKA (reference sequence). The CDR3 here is CSASGGSSYEQYF. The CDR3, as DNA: TGCAGTGCTAGCGGGGGAAGCTCCTACGAGCAGTACTTC.

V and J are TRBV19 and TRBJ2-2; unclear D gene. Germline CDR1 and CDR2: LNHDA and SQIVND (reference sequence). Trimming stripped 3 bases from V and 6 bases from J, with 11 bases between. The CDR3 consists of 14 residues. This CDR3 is CASSIGPPAGELFF. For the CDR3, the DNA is TGTGCCAGTAGTATCGGGCCGCCGGCCGGGGAGCTGTTTTTT.

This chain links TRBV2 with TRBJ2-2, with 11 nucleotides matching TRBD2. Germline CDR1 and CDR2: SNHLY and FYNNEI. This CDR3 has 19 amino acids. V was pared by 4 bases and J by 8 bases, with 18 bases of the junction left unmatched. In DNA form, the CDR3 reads TGTGCCAGCAGTGGGTGGACTAGCGGGCCGAAAATGGGTGCTGGGGAGCTGTTTTTT. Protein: CASSGWTSGPKMGAGELFF.

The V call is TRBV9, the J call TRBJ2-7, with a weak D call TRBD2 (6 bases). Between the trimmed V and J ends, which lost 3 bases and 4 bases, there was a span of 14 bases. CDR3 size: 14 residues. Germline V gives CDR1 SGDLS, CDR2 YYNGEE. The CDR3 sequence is CASSADGTPYEQYF. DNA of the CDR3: TGTGCCAGCAGCGCCGACGGGACTCCTTACGAGCAGTACTTC.

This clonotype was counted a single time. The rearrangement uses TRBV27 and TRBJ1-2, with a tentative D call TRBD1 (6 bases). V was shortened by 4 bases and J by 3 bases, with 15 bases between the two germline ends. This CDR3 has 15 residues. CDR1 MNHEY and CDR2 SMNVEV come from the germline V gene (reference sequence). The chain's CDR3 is CASSYAGGHHYGYTF. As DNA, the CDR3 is TGTGCCAGCAGTTATGCCGGGGGACACCACTATGGCTACACCTTC.

The CDR3: CAGEGTTYNEQFF. CDR3 in DNA: TGTGCCGGGGAGGGGACTACCTACAATGAGCAGTTCTTC. V and J are TRBV30 and TRBJ2-1; 7 positions match TRBD2. Germline loops: CDR1 GTSNPN, CDR2 SVGIG (reference sequence). V dropped 8 bases and J dropped 2; count of bases not matched to a gene: 6. The CDR3 has 13 residues.

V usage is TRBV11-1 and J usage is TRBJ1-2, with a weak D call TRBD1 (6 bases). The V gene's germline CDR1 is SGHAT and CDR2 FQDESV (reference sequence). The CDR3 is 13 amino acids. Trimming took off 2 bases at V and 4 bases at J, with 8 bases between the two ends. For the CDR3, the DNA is TGTGCCAGCAGCTTACAGGGGTTCTATGGCTACACCTTC. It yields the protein CASSLQGFYGYTF.

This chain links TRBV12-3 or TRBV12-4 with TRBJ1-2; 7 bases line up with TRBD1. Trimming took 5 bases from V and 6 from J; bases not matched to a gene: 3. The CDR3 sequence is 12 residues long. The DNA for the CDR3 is TGTGCCAGCAGTGAGGGGGCCGATGGCTACACCTTC. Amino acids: CASSEGADGYTF.

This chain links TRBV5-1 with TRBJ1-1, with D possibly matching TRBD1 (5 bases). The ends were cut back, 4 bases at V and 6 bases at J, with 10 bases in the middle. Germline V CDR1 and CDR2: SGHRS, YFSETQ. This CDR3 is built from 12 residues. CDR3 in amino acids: CASSPAGPEAFF. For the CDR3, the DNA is TGCGCCAGCAGCCCGGCGGGACCTGAAGCTTTCTTT. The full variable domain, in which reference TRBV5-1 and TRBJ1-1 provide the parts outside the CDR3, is KAGVTQTPRYLIKTRGQQVTLSCSPISGHRSVSWYQQTPGQGLQFLFEYFSETQRNKGNFPGRFSGRQFSNSRSEMNVSTLELGDSALYLCASSPAGPEAFFGQGTRLTVV.

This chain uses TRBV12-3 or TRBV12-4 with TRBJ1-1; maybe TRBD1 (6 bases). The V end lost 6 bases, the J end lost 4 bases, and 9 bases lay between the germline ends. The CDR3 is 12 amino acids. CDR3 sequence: CASSGGPTEAFF. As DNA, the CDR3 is TGTGCCAGCAGCGGGGGGCCCACTGAAGCTTTCTTT.

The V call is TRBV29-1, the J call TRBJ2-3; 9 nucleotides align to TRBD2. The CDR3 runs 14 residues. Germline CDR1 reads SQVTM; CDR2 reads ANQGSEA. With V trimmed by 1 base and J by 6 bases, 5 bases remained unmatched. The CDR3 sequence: CSVEGRGGLDTQYF. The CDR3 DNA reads TGCAGCGTTGAAGGGCGGGGGGGCCTGGATACGCAGTATTTT.

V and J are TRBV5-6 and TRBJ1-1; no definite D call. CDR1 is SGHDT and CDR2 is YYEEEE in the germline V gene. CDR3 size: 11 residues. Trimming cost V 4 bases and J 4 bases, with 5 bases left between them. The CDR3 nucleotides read TGTGCCAGCAGCATAACCACTGAAGCTTTCTTT. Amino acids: CASSITTEAFF. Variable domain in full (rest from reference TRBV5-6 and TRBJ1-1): DAGVTQSPTHLIKTRGQQVTLRCSPKSGHDTVSWYQQALGQGPQFIFQYYEEEERQRGNFPDRFSGHQFPNYSSELNVNALLLGDSALYLCASSITTEAFFGQGTRLTVV.

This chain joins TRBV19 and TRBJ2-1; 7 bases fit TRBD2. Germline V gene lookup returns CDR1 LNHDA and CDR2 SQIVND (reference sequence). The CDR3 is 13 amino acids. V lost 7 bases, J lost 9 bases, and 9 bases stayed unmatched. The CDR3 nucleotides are TGTGCCAGTACCCCTGGGGCTAGCGGTGAGCAGTTCTTC. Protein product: CASTPGASGEQFF.